The 30 T cell receptor beta chains below all came from one sample that was sequenced in a study of Ad26.COV2.S vaccination and SARS-CoV-2 variants. Assay: immunoSEQ multiplex PCR; the TCRdb copy retains only in-frame clones and omits some. Of 350,000 to 450,000 clones listed, about nine tenths were seen once; the top ten hold approximately 1.9%. As for treatment: roughly 19 received Ad26.COV2.S at low or high dose, single or two shots; roughly five received placebo; per-sample allocation not given. All samples were drawn on day 63, counting from the first vaccine or placebo injection. Here the sequenced sample was peripheral blood, taken in a trial of Ad26.COV2.S vaccine versus placebo. All receptors come from a person between 18 and 59 years old who received the Ad26.COV2.S COVID-19 vaccine or a placebo.

This chain joins TRBV29-1 and TRBJ2-3; 7 bases fit TRBD2. The CDR3 runs to 16 residues. J lost 3 bases, V lost 5 bases, and 14 bases had no gene match. In germline, CDR1 is SQVTM, CDR2 ANQGSEA. Here the CDR3 reads CSVQGLVAFRTDTQYF. CDR3 nucleotide sequence: TGCAGCGTTCAAGGACTAGTCGCTTTTCGGACAGATACGCAGTATTTT.

The chain joins TRBV5-5 to TRBJ2-1, with TRBD2 matching over 12 bases. Trimming at V came to 1 base and at J to 6 bases, leaving 8 bases not matched to a gene. This CDR3 has 17 residues. Germline values: CDR1 SGHKS, CDR2 YYEKEE (reference sequence). CDR3 nucleotides: TGTGCCAGCAGCTTGTTTGCTAGCGGGAGGGCCAGCAATGAGCAGTTCTTC. Translated: CASSLFASGRASNEQFF.

V is TRBV6-5 and J is TRBJ1-5; no clear D. CDR3 length: 13 residues. V dropped 10 bases and J dropped 1 base, with 11 bases sitting between them. In germline, CDR1 is MNHEY, CDR2 SVGAGI. DNA for the CDR3: TGTGCCACCCCGGGCGGGAGCAATCAGCCCCAGCATTTT. The encoded protein is CATPGGSNQPQHF.

The rearrangement uses TRBV28 and TRBJ1-4, with 9 bases aligning to TRBD1. Germline CDR1 is MDHEN and CDR2 is SYDVKM. Germline trimming cut 4 bases from V and 7 bases from J; bases unmatched to any gene: 7. The CDR3 has 15 amino acids. This CDR3 reads CASSSPGTGSEKLFF. In DNA, the CDR3 is TGTGCCAGCAGTTCTCCCGGGACAGGGAGTGAAAAACTGTTTTTT.

The chain employs TRBV19 and TRBJ2-1, with a possible D match to TRBD2 (5 bases). Trimming shortened V by 8 bases and J by 1 base, and 12 bases separated the two germline ends. CDR3 length: 14 residues. Germline values: CDR1 LNHDA, CDR2 SQIVND (reference sequence). The chain's CDR3 is CASGLADSYNEQFF. The CDR3 bases are TGTGCCAGTGGGCTAGCCGATTCCTACAATGAGCAGTTCTTC.

The V and J genes are TRBV4-2 and TRBJ2-3; D gene uncertain. Germline-derived CDR1 and CDR2 are LGHNA and YNFKEQ. V lost 4 bases to trimming and J lost 0 bases, with 11 bases between them. This CDR3 has 15 amino acids. In DNA, the CDR3 is TGTGCCAGCAGCCTGAGCACCTCGAGCACAGATACGCAGTATTTT. Protein: CASSLSTSSTDTQYF.

The CDR3 here is CASSEGANEQFF. CDR3 in DNA: TGTGCCAGCAGTGAAGGGGCGAATGAGCAGTTCTTC. The chain has TRBV6-1 and TRBJ2-1; D ambiguous. CDR1 and CDR2 from the germline V gene are MNHNS and SASEGT. The CDR3 runs 12 residues. The V end lost 1 base, the J end lost 7 bases, and 5 bases lay between the germline ends.

The chain carries TRBV19 and TRBJ2-1; 7 bases fit TRBD1. The CDR3 sequence is 16 residues long. V shed 5 bases and J 5 bases; nucleotides not matched to a gene: 12. The germline V gene has CDR1 LNHDA and CDR2 SQIVND (reference sequence). The DNA for the CDR3 is TGTGCCAGTAGTCCCTCCGGGACAGCTATCAACAATGAGCAGTTCTTC. Amino acids: CASSPSGTAINNEQFF.

This clone was observed once. The identical CDR3 is also encoded by other nucleotide sequences in the sample. The V and J genes are TRBV11-2 and TRBJ1-5; D uncertain. Trimming took 0 bases from V and 1 from J, leaving 1 base between them. Germline V gene lookup returns CDR1 SGHAT and CDR2 FQNNGV. The CDR3 is 13 residues long. CDR3 amino acids: CASSLESNQPQHF. The CDR3 DNA sequence: TGTGCCAGCAGCTTAGAGAGCAATCAGCCCCAGCATTTT.

The chain is built from TRBV9 and TRBJ2-1; D may be TRBD2 (7 bases). Trimming took 3 bases from V and 8 from J, leaving 15 bases between them. The V gene's germline CDR1 is SGDLS and CDR2 YYNGEE. The CDR3 has 14 amino acids. The CDR3 DNA sequence: TGTGCCAGCAGCGGAGGGGGAGGGCCGGATGAGCAGTTCTTC. Protein sequence: CASSGGGGPDEQFF.

The rearrangement joins TRBV7-2 to TRBJ1-5; D is possibly TRBD1 (6 bases). The germline gives CDR1 SGHTA, CDR2 FQGNSA. V dropped 0 bases and J dropped 5 bases, with 11 bases sitting between them. The CDR3 is made up of 15 amino acids. The CDR3 bases are TGTGCCAGCAGCTTAGCGATGGCAGGGGATCAGCCCCAGCATTTT. Residues: CASSLAMAGDQPQHF.

The chain has TRBV6-2 or TRBV6-3 and TRBJ2-5; D is possibly TRBD1 (5 bases). The V and J ends lost 2 bases and 3 bases respectively, with 10 bases between them. CDR3 length: 14 amino acids. CDR1 and CDR2 (germline): MNHEY, SVGEGT. The CDR3 spells CASSYEGEEETQYF. DNA of the CDR3: TGTGCCAGCAGTTACGAAGGGGAAGAAGAGACCCAGTACTTC.

The rearrangement links TRBV7-2 to TRBJ1-2; D possibly corresponds to TRBD1 (6 bases). In germline, CDR1 is SGHTA, CDR2 FQGNSA. Trimming left V 5 bases short and J 4 bases short, with 11 bases between. The CDR3 consists of 13 residues. The CDR3, as DNA: TGTGCCAGCAGCGGGACGACAGGCTATGGCTACACCTTC. Translating gives CASSGTTGYGYTF.

This chain links TRBV6-1 with TRBJ2-7, with 7 bases fitting TRBD1. The trim removed 4 bases at V and 0 bases at J, leaving 12 bases unmatched. Germline V lookup: CDR1 MNHNS, CDR2 SASEGT. This CDR3 is 17 amino acids long. For the CDR3, the DNA is TGTGCCAGCAGTGTGTCCACCGGGACAGCGTTCTCCTACGAGCAGTACTTC. Protein sequence: CASSVSTGTAFSYEQYF.

The chain combines TRBV5-1 with TRBJ2-7; 11 bases fit TRBD2. J gave up 3 bases and V 4 bases, and 9 bases lay outside the gene matches. CDR1 is SGHRS, CDR2 YFSETQ, per germline. The CDR3 covers 16 residues. As DNA, the CDR3 is TGCGCCAGCAGCGCCGGGACTAGCGGTACTAACTACGAGCAGTACTTC. This codes for CASSAGTSGTNYEQYF.

The chain uses TRBV3-1 (or the pseudogene TRBV3-2) and TRBJ2-1; 7 bases align to TRBD2. The CDR3 is 17 amino acids. The ends lost 1 base at V and 0 bases at J; junction bases unmatched: 6. The germline gives CDR1 LGHDT, CDR2 YNNKEL (reference sequence). CDR3 amino acids: CASSQGGGGFSYNEQFF. In DNA form, the CDR3 reads TGTGCCAGCAGCCAAGGTGGGGGGGGATTCTCCTACAATGAGCAGTTCTTC.

The rearrangement joins TRBV11-2 to TRBJ2-1, with no clear D. V was cut by 1 base and J by 8 bases, with 6 bases left in between. The CDR3 extends over 12 amino acids. Germline loops: CDR1 SGHAT, CDR2 FQNNGV. The CDR3 DNA is TGTGCCAGCAGCTTAGTTGTCGATGAGCAGTTCTTC. Protein sequence: CASSLVVDEQFF.

The chain employs TRBV6-5 and TRBJ1-5, with 9 bases that match TRBD1. J lost 4 bases, V lost 7 bases, and 2 bases had no gene match. CDR3 length: 13 amino acids. The germline V gene has CDR1 MNHEY and CDR2 SVGAGI. CDR3 DNA: TGTGCCAGCACCGGACAGGGGAATCAGCCCCAGCATTTT. It encodes CASTGQGNQPQHF.

In this sample, this clone turned up once. V and J are TRBV7-9 and TRBJ1-1; 10 bases align to TRBD1. The CDR3 spans 14 residues. After removal of 5 bases from V and 5 bases from J, the junction contained 5 bases not matched to a gene. Germline CDR1 and CDR2: SEHNR and FQNEAQ (reference sequence). CDR3 sequence reads: CASSPGQGRTEAFF. The CDR3 coding sequence is TGTGCCAGCAGCCCGGGACAGGGGAGGACTGAAGCTTTCTTT.

CDR3 loop: CASSNTGGVNEKLFF. CDR3 DNA sequence: TGTGCCAGTAGTAACACAGGGGGTGTCAATGAAAAACTGTTTTTT. The gene calls are TRBV19 and TRBJ1-4, with 8 bases lining up with TRBD1. V lost 4 bases, J lost 5 bases, and 6 bases stayed unmatched. The length of the CDR3 is 15 residues. Germline lookup yields CDR1 LNHDA and CDR2 SQIVND (reference sequence).

V and J are TRBV19 and TRBJ2-2; either TRBD1 or TRBD2 may supply D (5 bases each). The V end lost 6 bases, the J end lost 6 bases, and 17 bases lay between the germline ends. Germline V lookup: CDR1 LNHDA, CDR2 SQIVND (reference sequence). CDR3 length: 15 residues. CDR3 in DNA: TGTGCCAGTAGATACGGGACGGCCGGACCCGGGGAGCTGTTTTTT. This encodes CASRYGTAGPGELFF.

The chain's CDR3 is CASSASGTGGTEAFF. The CDR3, as DNA: TGCGCCAGCAGCGCCTCCGGGACAGGGGGAACTGAAGCTTTCTTT. The chain is built from TRBV5-1 and TRBJ1-1; TRBD1 agrees at 11 bases. V lost 4 bases, J lost 5 bases, and 7 bases stayed unmatched. Germline V gene sequence: CDR1 SGHRS, CDR2 YFSETQ. The CDR3 sequence is 15 residues long. Filled out from reference TRBV5-1 and TRBJ1-1, the complete variable domain reads KAGVTQTPRYLIKTRGQQVTLSCSPISGHRSVSWYQQTPGQGLQFLFEYFSETQRNKGNFPGRFSGRQFSNSRSEMNVSTLELGDSALYLCASSASGTGGTEAFFGQGTRLTVV.

This chain connects TRBV7-3 to TRBJ2-1; 11 bases agree with TRBD1. V shed 2 bases and J 5 bases; nucleotides not matched to a gene: 5. This CDR3 contains 16 residues. Germline-derived CDR1 and CDR2 are SGHTA and FQGTGA. The CDR3 DNA follows: TGTGCCAGCAGCTTATTGGGACAGGGGGTTGACAATGAGCAGTTCTTC. Its translation: CASSLLGQGVDNEQFF.

Of note for this clone: Compared with germline, one end of the junction differs, possibly owing to a read error. The V gene is TRBV27, the J gene TRBJ1-2, with 7 positions matching TRBD1. CDR1 and CDR2 from the germline V gene are MNHEY and SMNVEV (reference sequence). The CDR3 is 15 amino acids. CDR3 nucleotides: TGTGCCAACAGTTTATCTCTGACAGGGTTTGATGGCTACACCTTC. Protein: CANSLSLTGFDGYTF.

The chain employs TRBV5-1 and TRBJ1-2, with a possible D match to TRBD1 (6 bases). The CDR3 sequence is 13 residues long. Trimming left V 3 bases short and J 4 bases short, with 10 bases between. The germline V gene has CDR1 SGHRS and CDR2 YFSETQ. As DNA, the CDR3 is TGCGCCAGCAGCTGGACAGATCGCTATGGCTACACCTTC. It encodes CASSWTDRYGYTF.

This chain links TRBV6-2 or TRBV6-3 with TRBJ1-5; 10 positions agree with TRBD1. The V segment lost 5 bases and the J segment 0 bases; nucleotides outside the gene matches: 7. Per the germline V gene, CDR1 is MNHEY and CDR2 is SVGEGT. The CDR3 loop spans 17 amino acids. DNA of the CDR3: TGTGCCAGCAGTAGCCGGGACAGGGGTTATAGCAATCAGCCCCAGCATTTT. Translating it yields CASSSRDRGYSNQPQHF.

This chain connects TRBV5-1 to TRBJ1-1, with D perhaps TRBD1 (6 bases). CDR3 length equals 15 residues. Germline loops: CDR1 SGHRS, CDR2 YFSETQ. Deletions cut 4 bases from V and 1 base from J, with 14 bases between. Here the CDR3 DNA reads TGCGCCAGCAGCCGTTGGACAGATCCGAACACTGAAGCTTTCTTT. Protein product: CASSRWTDPNTEAFF.

J is TRBJ1-5 and V is TRBV6-6, with D possibly matching TRBD1 (5 bases). V lost 5 bases to trimming and J lost 2 bases, with 7 bases between them. The germline V gene encodes CDR1 MNHNY and CDR2 SVGAGI (reference sequence). This CDR3 spans 13 amino acids. The CDR3, as DNA: TGTGCCAGCAGTCAGGGCGGCAATCAGCCCCAGCATTTT. This encodes CASSQGGNQPQHF.

This clone has only one observation. The chain couples TRBV10-3 to TRBJ2-5, with 7 bases matching TRBD1. Per germline, CDR1 ENHRY and CDR2 SYGVKD. Trimming took 10 bases from V and 2 from J; bases not matched to a gene: 10. The CDR3 length is 14 residues. Here the CDR3 DNA reads TGTGCCACTACGCTAGAGGGACAGCAAGAGACCCAGTACTTC. It encodes CATTLEGQQETQYF.

The rearrangement joins TRBV9 to TRBJ2-1, with 9 nucleotides matching TRBD2. Germline values: CDR1 SGDLS, CDR2 YYNGEE. The ends lost 0 bases at V and 5 bases at J; junction bases unmatched: 3. This CDR3 is 15 amino acids long. CDR3 amino acids: CASSVDEREDNEQFF. In DNA, the CDR3 is TGTGCCAGCAGCGTAGATGAGCGGGAGGACAATGAGCAGTTCTTC. Looking up the rest from reference TRBV9 and TRBJ2-1 gives the full variable domain: DSGVTQTPKHLITATGQRVTLRCSPRSGDLSVYWYQQSLDQGLQFLIQYYNGEERAKGNILERFSAQQFPDLHSELNLSSLELGDSALYFCASSVDEREDNEQFFGPGTRLTVL.